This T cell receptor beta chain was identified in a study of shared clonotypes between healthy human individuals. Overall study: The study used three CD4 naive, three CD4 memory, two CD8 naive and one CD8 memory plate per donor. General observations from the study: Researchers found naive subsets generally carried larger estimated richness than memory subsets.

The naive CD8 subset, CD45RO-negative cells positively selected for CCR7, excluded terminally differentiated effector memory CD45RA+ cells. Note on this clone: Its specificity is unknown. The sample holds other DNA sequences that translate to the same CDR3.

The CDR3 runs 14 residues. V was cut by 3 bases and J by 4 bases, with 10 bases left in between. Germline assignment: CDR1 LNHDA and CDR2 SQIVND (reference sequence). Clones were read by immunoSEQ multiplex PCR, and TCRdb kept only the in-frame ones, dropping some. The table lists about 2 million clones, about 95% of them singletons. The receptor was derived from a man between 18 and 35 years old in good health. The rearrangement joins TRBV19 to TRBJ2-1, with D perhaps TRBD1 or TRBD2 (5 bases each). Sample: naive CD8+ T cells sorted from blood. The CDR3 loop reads CASSIRDGYNEQFF. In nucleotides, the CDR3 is TGTGCCAGTAGTATCCGGGACGGGTACAATGAGCAGTTCTTC.